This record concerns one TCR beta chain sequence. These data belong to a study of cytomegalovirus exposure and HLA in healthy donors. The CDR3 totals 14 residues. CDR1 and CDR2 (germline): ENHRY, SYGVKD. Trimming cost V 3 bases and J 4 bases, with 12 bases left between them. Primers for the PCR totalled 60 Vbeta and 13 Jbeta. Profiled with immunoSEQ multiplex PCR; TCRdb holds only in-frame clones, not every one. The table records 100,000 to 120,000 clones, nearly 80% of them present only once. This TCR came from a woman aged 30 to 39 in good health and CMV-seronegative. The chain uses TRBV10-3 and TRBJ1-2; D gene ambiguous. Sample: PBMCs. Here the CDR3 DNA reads TGTGCCATCAGTGACGAGGGCAGGATCTATGGCTACACCTTC. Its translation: CAISDEGRIYGYTF.